A selection of T cell receptor beta chains follows, all from one sample in a study of blood T cell repertoires in COVID-19. Profiling relied on immunoSEQ multiplex PCR, and the TCRdb table lists in-frame clones only, not all of them. The repertoire consists of just over 50,000 clones, with more than 75% occurring once and the leading ten covering 14%. Sequenced material: peripheral blood. These receptors were obtained from a man aged 65-85 years with acute or convalescent COVID-19. CDR3s include the opening cysteine and the closing phenylalanine or tryptophan. D genes are given only for firm matches. The size of a clone is reported for some rows only, either as once, few or many, or as a class for expanded clones.

v_gene: TRBV7-8; abundance: -; j_gene: TRBJ2-2; d_gene: -; CDR3nt: TGTGCCAGCAGCCTTGCGCGGGGGCGGGACACCGGGGAGCTGTTTTTT; CDR3aa: CASSLARGRDTGELFF
v_gene: TRBV2; abundance: -; j_gene: TRBJ1-3; d_gene: -; CDR3nt: TGTGCCAGCCGAAAGGACATCGGGTCTGGAAACACCATATATTTT; CDR3aa: CASRKDIGSGNTIYF
v_gene: TRBV27; abundance: -; j_gene: TRBJ2-2; d_gene: TRBD1; CDR3nt: TGTGCCAGCAGTTTTGTGACAGGGGGCATGGGCGGGGAGCTGTTTTTT; CDR3aa: CASSFVTGGMGGELFF
v_gene: TRBV12-3/TRBV12-4; abundance: -; j_gene: TRBJ1-2; d_gene: -; CDR3nt: TGTGCCAGCAGTTTGAAGACATACTATGGCTACACCTTC; CDR3aa: CASSLKTYYGYTF
v_gene: TRBV18; abundance: -; j_gene: TRBJ2-5; d_gene: TRBD1; CDR3nt: TGTGCCAGCTCACCTCAAACATCGGGACAGGGATCGGAGACCCAGTACTTC; CDR3aa: CASSPQTSGQGSETQYF
v_gene: TRBV6-1; abundance: -; j_gene: TRBJ2-4; d_gene: -; CDR3nt: TGTGCCAGCAGTGAATATGGGCTTTCGACCAAAAACATTCAGTACTTC; CDR3aa: CASSEYGLSTKNIQYF
v_gene: TRBV29-1; abundance: -; j_gene: TRBJ1-5; d_gene: -; CDR3nt: TGCAGCGTTGAGGAGCATAGCAATCAGCCCCAGCATTTT; CDR3aa: CSVEEHSNQPQHF
v_gene: TRBV7-6; abundance: -; j_gene: TRBJ1-1; d_gene: TRBD1; CDR3nt: TGTGCCAGCAGAAAAGACGTGGGACAGGCTAGCACTGAAGCTTTCTTT; CDR3aa: CASRKDVGQASTEAFF
v_gene: TRBV1; abundance: -; j_gene: TRBJ2-2; d_gene: -; CDR3nt: TGCACCAGCAGCCAAGATATCGCCGGGACAGGAGACCTAATACCATACACCGGGGAGCTGTTTTTT; CDR3aa: CTSSQDIAGTGDLIPYTGELFF
v_gene: TRBV9; abundance: -; j_gene: TRBJ2-5; d_gene: -; CDR3nt: TGTGCCAGCAGCGTAGTCGCTAACCAAGAGACCCAGTACTTC; CDR3aa: CASSVVANQETQYF
v_gene: TRBV5-1; abundance: -; j_gene: TRBJ1-6; d_gene: TRBD1; CDR3nt: TGCGCCAGCAGCCCCGGGACAGGGAATTCACCCCTCCACTTT; CDR3aa: CASSPGTGNSPLHF
v_gene: TRBV6-5; abundance: -; j_gene: TRBJ1-1; d_gene: -; CDR3nt: TGTGCCAGCAGTTACTCACAGACCACTGAAGCTTTCTTT; CDR3aa: CASSYSQTTEAFF
v_gene: TRBV5-1; abundance: -; j_gene: TRBJ2-1; d_gene: TRBD2; CDR3nt: TGCGCCAGCAGCTTGTGGGGACTAGCAGGGGGGGACAATGAGCAGTTCTTC; CDR3aa: CASSLWGLAGGDNEQFF
v_gene: TRBV19; abundance: once; j_gene: TRBJ2-3; d_gene: -; CDR3nt: TGTGCCAGTATCCCCCGGTACACAGATACGCAGTATTTT; CDR3aa: CASIPRYTDTQYF